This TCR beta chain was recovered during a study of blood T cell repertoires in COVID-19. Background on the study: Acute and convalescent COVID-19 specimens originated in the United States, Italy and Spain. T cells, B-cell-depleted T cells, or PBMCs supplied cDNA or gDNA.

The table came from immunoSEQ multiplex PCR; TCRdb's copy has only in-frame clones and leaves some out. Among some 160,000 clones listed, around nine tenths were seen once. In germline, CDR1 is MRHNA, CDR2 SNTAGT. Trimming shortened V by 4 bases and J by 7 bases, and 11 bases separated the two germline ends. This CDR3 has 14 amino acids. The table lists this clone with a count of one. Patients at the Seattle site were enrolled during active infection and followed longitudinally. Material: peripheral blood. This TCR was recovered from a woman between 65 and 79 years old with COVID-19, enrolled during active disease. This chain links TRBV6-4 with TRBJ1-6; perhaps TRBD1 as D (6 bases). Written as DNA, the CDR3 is TGTGCCAGCAGTGCAGGGGCCGGGAATTCACCCCTCCACTTT. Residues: CASSAGAGNSPLHF.